Listed here are 5 T cell receptor beta chains from one sample, sequenced in a study of OX40 agonist ivuxolimab in advanced cancers. The library was obtained by the immunoSEQ multiplex PCR assay. The table was pulled from immuneACCESS by TCRdb, which kept in-frame rearrangements only. Such tables lose some clones; where checked, under half of the loss comes from unresolved V genes, and the rest has no known cause. The sample data list approximately 110,000 clones, and about nine tenths of these were observed just once. The top ten hold under 0.9% of the sample. Specimen: CD4+ or CD8+ T cells sorted from blood, collected in a trial of the OX40 agonist ivuxolimab. The receptors originated from an adult with an advanced solid tumor such as melanoma, head and neck, liver or kidney cancer.

The chain recombines TRBV2 with TRBJ1-1; 7 nucleotides align to TRBD1. The CDR3 runs 13 residues. Germline V CDR1 and CDR2: SNHLY, FYNNEI. V was clipped by 6 bases and J by 8 bases; unmatched bases: 9. CDR3 nucleotide sequence: TGTGCCAGCAGACTTAACAGGGGTGGAGAAGCTTTCTTT. It specifies CASRLNRGGEAFF.

The gene calls are TRBV18 and TRBJ2-1, with no clear D. In germline, CDR1 is KGHSH, CDR2 LQKENI. Trimming left V 2 bases short and J 7 bases short, with 9 bases between. The CDR3 is 13 residues long. CDR3 loop: CASSPKVGNEQFF. The CDR3 DNA follows: TGTGCCAGCTCACCAAAGGTCGGAAATGAGCAGTTCTTC.

The CDR3 DNA reads TGTGCCAGCAGCGTAGTGGACAGGGGGCTCGGAGATACGCAGTATTTT. This translates into CASSVVDRGLGDTQYF. This rearrangement joins TRBV9 to TRBJ2-3; 11 nucleotides line up with TRBD1. Germline V CDR1 and CDR2: SGDLS, YYNGEE. V shed 0 bases, J shed 5 bases, and the junction held 5 bases outside the gene matches. The CDR3 extends over 16 amino acids.

The chain uses TRBV6-5 and TRBJ2-1, with 7 bases matching TRBD2. J was trimmed by 4 bases and V by 2 bases; bases with no gene match: 5. This CDR3 has 15 amino acids. Germline CDR1 is MNHEY and CDR2 is SVGAGI. For the CDR3, the DNA is TGTGCCAGCAGTTACGGCGGGAGCTCTTACAATGAGCAGTTCTTC. It codes for CASSYGGSSYNEQFF.

CDR3 coding DNA: TGTGCCAGCAGCCAGCGGGGGAGCTCCTACGAGCAGTACTTC. Translating it yields CASSQRGSSYEQYF. The chain uses TRBV5-4 and TRBJ2-7; 8 bases fit TRBD2. V gave up 4 bases and J gave up 0 bases; unmatched junction bases: 3. The V gene's germline CDR1 is SGHNT and CDR2 YYREEE (reference sequence). CDR3 length: 14 residues.